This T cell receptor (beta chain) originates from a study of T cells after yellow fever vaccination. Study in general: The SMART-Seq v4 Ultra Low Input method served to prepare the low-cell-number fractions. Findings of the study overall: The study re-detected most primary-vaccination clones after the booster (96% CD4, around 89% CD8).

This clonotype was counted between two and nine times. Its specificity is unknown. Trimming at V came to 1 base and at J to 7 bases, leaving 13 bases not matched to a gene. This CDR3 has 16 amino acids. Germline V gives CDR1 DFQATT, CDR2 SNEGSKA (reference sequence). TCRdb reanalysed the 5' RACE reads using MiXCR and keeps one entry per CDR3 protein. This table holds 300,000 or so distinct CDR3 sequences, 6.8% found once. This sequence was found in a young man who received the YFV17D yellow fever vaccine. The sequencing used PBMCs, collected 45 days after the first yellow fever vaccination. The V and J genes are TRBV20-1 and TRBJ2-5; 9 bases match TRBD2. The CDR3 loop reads CSARASSGGAQRTQYF. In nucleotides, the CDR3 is TGCAGTGCTAGAGCGAGTAGCGGGGGAGCCCAACGGACCCAGTACTTC.